This T cell receptor (beta chain) was recovered during a study of regulatory T cells in long-lasting Graves disease. General study results and limits: Possibly, too few samples lowered accuracy. Those with persistent Graves' had less TCR diversity than newly diagnosed patients.

Germline lookup yields CDR1 SEHNR and CDR2 FQNEAQ (reference sequence). This CDR3 is 17 amino acids long. V was clipped by 6 bases and J by 1 base; unmatched bases: 5. Arm-PCR of CDR3 regions with iRepertoire HTBI primers generated TCR beta libraries. TCRdb analysed the multiplex PCR reads with MiXCR anew, one entry per CDR3 protein. The repertoire holds under 300,000 distinct CDR3 sequences, with around 20% as singletons. This clonotype has a count of ten or more. Its antigen is not known. Described time point: newly diagnosed GD, antithyroid drugs for less than 3 months. PBMCs provided the RNA from which the TCR library was made.

This chain connects TRBV7-9 to TRBJ2-6; 11 bases map to TRBD1. The sequenced sample was peripheral blood mononuclear cells (PBMCs), obtained at new diagnosis, from a patient treated with antithyroid drugs. The source is a female donor with Graves disease. CDR3: CASSRTGGGSGANVLTF. Here the CDR3 DNA reads TGTGCCAGCAGTCGGACAGGGGGCGGGTCTGGGGCCAACGTCCTGACTTTC.